The source of this TCR beta chain is a study of CD8 T cells in Susac syndrome. V lost 3 bases to trimming and J lost 6 bases, with 10 bases between them. The germline CDR1 and CDR2 sequences are SEHNR and FQNEAQ (reference sequence). The CDR3 has 13 residues. General study findings and limits: The authors acknowledged that the study's TCR sequencing and HLA analysis involved relatively few individuals.

A quantity of about 0.5 to 1 ug RNA underwent reverse transcription using random hexamers. Multiplex immunoSEQ PCR targeted 54 Vbeta and 13 Jbeta TCR beta segments. TCRdb recomputed calls from the immunoSEQ multiplex PCR reads with MiXCR, one row per CDR3 protein. The sample carries roughly 190,000 distinct CDR3 sequences, roughly 92% recorded once. The authors carried out high-throughput sequencing of TCR beta. They applied it to CD8+ and CD4+ T cells obtained from blood. TEMRA cells were FACS-enriched, with CD8+ and CD4+ T cells isolated negatively. About this clonotype: Its antigen is undetermined.

This chain uses TRBV7-9 with TRBJ2-3, with no clear D. The sequenced material came from CD4+ T cells from PBMCs. The sequence was obtained from a human donor in good health. CDR3 residues: CASSFPSIDTQYF. Here the CDR3 DNA reads TGTGCCAGCAGCTTCCCCTCCATCGATACGCAGTATTTT.